This T cell receptor (beta chain) was captured in a study of T cell responses to AZD1222 COVID-19 vaccine. Repertoires were generated with immunoSEQ multiplex PCR, while TCRdb's copy carries only in-frame clones and drops some. The sample lists some 120,000 clones, approximately 85% occurring once. Details on this clone: Antigen unknown.

The CDR3 has 16 amino acids. V shed 5 bases and J shed 4 bases, with 20 bases lying between them. Germline values: CDR1 SGHTA, CDR2 FQGNSA. Study-level results: Nearly half of spike-specific TCRs reportedly target variant regions that are unmutated in the B.1.351 and B.1.1.7 variants. It was only a handful of AZD1222 recipients who were seropositive at baseline. The study found vaccine-associated CD4 TCRs spanning spike, dominant at 160-218 and 743-854.

The chain couples TRBV7-2 to TRBJ1-2, with D tentatively TRBD1 (5 bases). The specimen comprised peripheral blood, sampled on day 0 of AZD1222 vaccination. The receptor was isolated from an adult in good health. The CDR3 sequence: CASSQTGLDGLYGYTF. The CDR3 coding sequence is TGTGCCAGCAGCCAAACGGGACTGGACGGGCTCTATGGCTACACCTTC. Full variable domain (rest looked up from reference TRBV7-2 and TRBJ1-2): GAGVSQSPSNKVTEKGKDVELRCDPISGHTALYWYRQSLGQGLEFLIYFQGNSAPDKSGLPSDRFSAERTGGSVSTLTIQRTQQEDSAVYLCASSQTGLDGLYGYTFGSGTRLTVV.